The following is a T cell receptor beta chain sequence with its context. Germline values: CDR1 MDHEN, CDR2 SYDVKM. V was cut by 5 bases and J by 2 bases, with 9 bases left in between. The CDR3 is made up of 13 amino acids. Source study methods: Amplification of reference gene primers was used by the study to estimate nucleated cell counts. The protocol was immunoSEQ multiplex PCR, while the TCRdb copy is restricted to in-frame clones and leaves out a portion. For V, J and clone size, that table is used; D and trimming come from the DNA. The sample includes some 150,000 clones, about nine tenths of them seen just once. The record originates from a study of blood T cell repertoires in COVID-19. Overall study context: Samples taken during acute and convalescent COVID-19 were collected in the United States, Italy and Spain. In each case, the material was cDNA or gDNA derived from T cells, B-cell-depleted T cells, or PBMCs.

The source is a woman in her sixties or seventies with acute or convalescent COVID-19. The gene calls are TRBV28 and TRBJ2-5; no reliable D call. Material for sequencing was peripheral blood. DNA of the CDR3: TGTGCCAGCAGTCCCCGAGGTCAAGAGACCCAGTACTTC. Translated, it gives CASSPRGQETQYF.